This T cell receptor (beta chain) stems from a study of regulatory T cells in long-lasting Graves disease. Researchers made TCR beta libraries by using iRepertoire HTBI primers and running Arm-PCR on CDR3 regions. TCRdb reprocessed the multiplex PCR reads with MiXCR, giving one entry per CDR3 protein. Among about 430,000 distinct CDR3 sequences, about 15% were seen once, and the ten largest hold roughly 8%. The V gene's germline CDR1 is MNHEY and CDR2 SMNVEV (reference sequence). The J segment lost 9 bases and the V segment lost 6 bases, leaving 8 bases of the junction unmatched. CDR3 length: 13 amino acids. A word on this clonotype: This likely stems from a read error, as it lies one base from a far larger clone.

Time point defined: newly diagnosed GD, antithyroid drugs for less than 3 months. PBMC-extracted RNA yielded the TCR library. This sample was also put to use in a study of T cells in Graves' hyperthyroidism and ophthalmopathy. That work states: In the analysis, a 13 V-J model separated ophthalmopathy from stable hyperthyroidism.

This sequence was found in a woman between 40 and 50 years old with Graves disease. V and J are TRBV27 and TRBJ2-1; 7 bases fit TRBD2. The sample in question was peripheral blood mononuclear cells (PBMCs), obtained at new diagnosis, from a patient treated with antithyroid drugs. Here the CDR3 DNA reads TGTGCCAGCAGAGACCCAAGCGGGGCTGAGCAGTTCTTC. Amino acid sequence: CASRDPSGAEQFF.